The 9 T cell receptor beta chains listed next were all sequenced from one sample in a study of Graves' ophthalmopathy and Graves' hyperthyroidism. Beta-chain TCR CDR3 regions were amplified from RNA transcripts. Second-round multiplex PCR followed a first-round RT-PCR using HTBI primers. One entry per CDR3 protein results from TCRdb running MiXCR on the multiplex PCR reads. The table shows about 640,000 distinct CDR3 sequences, with under 50% occurring only once. The sequenced sample consisted of peripheral blood. The origin of the receptors is an adult man with Graves' ophthalmopathy.

The chain is built from TRBV10-1 and TRBJ2-7, with a possible D match to TRBD2 (6 bases). Per the germline V gene, CDR1 is WNHNN and CDR2 is SYGVQD (reference sequence). This CDR3 has 16 amino acids. The V gene lost 6 bases and the J gene lost 6 bases, with 24 bases spanning the gap. The CDR3 sequence: CASSQDAWEAGLEQYF. The CDR3 DNA sequence: TGCGCCAGCAGCCAAGATGCGTGGGAGGCAGGACTCGAGCAGTACTTC.

There are many counts of this clonotype. The genes are TRBV2 and TRBJ2-5; 9 nucleotides line up with TRBD2. J gave up 1 base and V 6 bases, and 6 bases lay outside the gene matches. CDR1 is SNHLY, CDR2 FYNNEI, per germline. CDR3 size: 15 residues. The CDR3 bases are TGTGCCAGCAGAGTACTAGCGGGCCTCCAAGAGACCCAGTACTTC. Protein product: CASRVLAGLQETQYF.

This clonotype appeared many times. The chain joins TRBV12-3 or TRBV12-4 to TRBJ1-1; D ambiguous. CDR3 length: 14 residues. V dropped 10 bases and J dropped 3 bases, with 18 bases sitting between them. CDR3 in DNA: TGTGCCACCCGAAGGCTGGGAATGGACACTGAAGCTTTCTTT. It yields the protein CATRRLGMDTEAFF.

The chain joins TRBV15 to TRBJ1-6, with D tentatively TRBD1 (5 bases). The CDR3 covers 14 residues. Trimming left V 4 bases short and J 9 bases short, with 13 bases between. Germline CDR1 LNHNV, CDR2 YYDKDF (reference sequence). The CDR3 reads CATSKGDQGSPLHF. CDR3 bases: TGTGCCACCAGCAAAGGAGATCAGGGTTCACCCCTCCACTTT.

In regard to this clonotype: One end of the junction fails to match germline, which may point to a read error. The chain employs TRBV2 and TRBJ2-7; 7 nucleotides match TRBD2. The CDR3 is 12 residues long. Germline values: CDR1 SNHLY, CDR2 FYNNEI. The CDR3, as DNA: TGTGCCAGCAGGGGGGGGACCTACGAGCAGCACTTC. This translates into CASRGGTYEQHF.

V usage is TRBV25-1 and J usage is TRBJ1-4; D might be TRBD1 (5 bases). Trimming left V 5 bases short and J 3 bases short, with 13 bases between. This CDR3 comprises 15 residues. CDR1 MGHDK and CDR2 SYGVNS come from the germline V gene. The CDR3 DNA sequence: TGTGCCAGCAGTACTATCAGGGTGGCTAATGAAAAACTGTTTTTT. Translation: CASSTIRVANEKLFF.

On this clonotype: A junction end diverges from the germline sequence, so it may reflect a read error. The chain employs TRBV10-3 and TRBJ2-7, with 9 bases that match TRBD2. CDR3 size: 15 residues. Germline V gene lookup returns CDR1 ENHRY and CDR2 SYGVKD. DNA for the CDR3: TGTGCCAGCAGTTACTCGACTAGCGGCCCCTACGAGCAGTACTTC. Protein product: CASSYSTSGPYEQYF.

The rearrangement uses TRBV25-1 and TRBJ1-4; 8 positions agree with TRBD1. The V segment lost 6 bases and the J segment 6 bases; nucleotides outside the gene matches: 6. Germline V gene lookup returns CDR1 MGHDK and CDR2 SYGVNS. The CDR3 totals 14 residues. CDR3 residues: CASSNTGGDEKLFF. The CDR3 DNA reads as TGTGCCAGCAGCAATACAGGGGGAGATGAAAAACTGTTTTTT.

The chain uses TRBV29-1 and TRBJ2-3, with D possibly matching TRBD2 (5 bases). This CDR3 is built from 12 residues. Trimming took 7 bases from V and 6 from J, leaving 14 bases between them. From germline, CDR1 is SQVTM and CDR2 ANQGSEA. CDR3 nucleotide sequence: TGCAGCGCAGGACTGCTCACGGATACGCAGTATTTT. It codes for CSAGLLTDTQYF.